Sequencing of this TCR beta chain was carried out in a study of T cells after posttransplantation cyclophosphamide. Study outcomes and limitations: Donor CD8+ memory clones often dominated recipient blood repertoires at later times. Tissue-infiltrating T cells from skin or gut overlapped little with blood T cells.

Using immunoSEQ multiplex PCR, the repertoire was profiled, and TCRdb retains in-frame clones only, with some absent. This sample carries 23,000 or so clones, roughly 98% of them seen once, and the ten largest clones take around 0.13%. About this clone: Its specificity is not known.

Germline V lookup: CDR1 MDHEN, CDR2 SYDVKM. The CDR3 is 14 amino acids. Trimming removed 5 bases from V and 9 bases from J; junction bases left unmatched: 6. On the day of bone marrow donation, the related graft donor provided peripheral blood. This sequence originates from a man in his forties or fifties in good health, CMV-negative, and a related stem cell transplant donor. The sequencing sample was made of naive CD8+ T cells sorted from PBMCs. The V call is TRBV28, the J call TRBJ1-6, with 8 bases matching TRBD1. For the CDR3, the DNA is TGTGCCAGCAGTCCGGACAGGGAAGTTTCACCCCTCCACTTT. Its protein product is CASSPDREVSPLHF.